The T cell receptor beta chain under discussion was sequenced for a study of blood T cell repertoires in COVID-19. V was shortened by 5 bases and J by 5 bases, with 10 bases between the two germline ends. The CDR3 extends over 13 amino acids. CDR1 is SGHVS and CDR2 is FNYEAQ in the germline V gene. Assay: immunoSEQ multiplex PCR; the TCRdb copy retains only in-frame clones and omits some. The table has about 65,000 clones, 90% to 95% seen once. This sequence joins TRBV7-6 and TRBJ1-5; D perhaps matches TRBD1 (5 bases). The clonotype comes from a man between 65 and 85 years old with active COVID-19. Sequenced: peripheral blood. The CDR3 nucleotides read TGTGCCAGCAGCATGGGGGGTGATCAGCCCCAGCATTTT. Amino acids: CASSMGGDQPQHF.